The 8 T cell receptor beta chains below all came from one sample that was sequenced in a study of regulatory T cells in long-lasting Graves disease. Time point of the sample: newly diagnosed GD, antithyroid drugs for less than 3 months. With RNA extracted from PBMCs as input, the TCR library was made. To make TCR beta libraries, researchers used iRepertoire HTBI primers and Arm-PCR of CDR3 regions. TCRdb independently ran MiXCR on the multiplex PCR reads; one entry per CDR3 protein. The sample shows 400,000 to 550,000 distinct CDR3 sequences, under 15% of them seen only once. The same data also contributed to another study, on T cells in Graves' hyperthyroidism and ophthalmopathy.

The sequencing here drew on peripheral blood mononuclear cells (PBMCs), taken at new diagnosis, from a patient treated with antithyroid drugs. Source of these receptors: a woman aged 25 to 39 with Graves disease.

This clonotype occurred many times. This rearrangement joins TRBV20-1 to TRBJ2-7; 12 bases map to TRBD2. The length of the CDR3 is 15 residues. The V and J ends lost 3 bases and 6 bases, in that order; junction bases with no gene match: 9. The germline V gene encodes CDR1 DFQATT and CDR2 SNEGSKA (reference sequence). The CDR3 sequence is CSASGLAGGQSEQYF. CDR3 DNA sequence: TGCAGTGCTAGTGGCCTAGCGGGAGGGCAATCCGAGCAGTACTTC.

There are many counts of this clonotype. This chain uses TRBV7-8 with TRBJ2-5; TRBD1 agrees at 7 bases. The V gene's germline CDR1 is SGHVS and CDR2 FQNEAQ. This CDR3 comprises 15 residues. V lost 5 bases, J lost 0 bases, and 6 bases stayed unmatched. CDR3 nucleotides: TGTGCCAGCAGCCTTGGGACAGCCTACCAAGAGACCCAGTACTTC. Protein: CASSLGTAYQETQYF.

This clonotype was seen ten or more times. The rearrangement joins TRBV19 to TRBJ2-5; TRBD2 matches 11 bases. V lost 10 bases, J lost 3 bases, and 4 bases stayed unmatched. CDR1 is LNHDA and CDR2 is SQIVND in the germline V gene (reference sequence). The CDR3 runs to 13 residues. In DNA form, the CDR3 reads TGTGCCACCTCGGGACTAGCGGAAGAGACCCAGTACTTC. It encodes CATSGLAEETQYF.

Many counts were recorded for this clonotype. J is TRBJ1-5 and V is TRBV24-1; possible D gene TRBD1, 5 bases. CDR3 size: 15 residues. Germline CDR1 is KGHDR and CDR2 is SFDVKD. Deletions cut 4 bases from V and 3 bases from J, with 12 bases between. Here the CDR3 DNA reads TGTGCCACCAGTGACCCTACAGGAACCAATCAGCCCCAGCATTTT. Its translation is CATSDPTGTNQPQHF.

At least ten counts were recorded for this clonotype. V is TRBV5-6 and J is TRBJ1-1; D gene uncertain. Germline V gives CDR1 SGHDT, CDR2 YYEEEE. The germline V and J ends were trimmed by 4 bases and 7 bases, with 8 bases remaining between them. The CDR3 totals 11 residues. The CDR3: CASSVLNEAFF. The CDR3, as DNA: TGTGCCAGCAGCGTTCTTAATGAAGCTTTCTTT.

This clonotype was detected many times. The chain joins TRBV9 to TRBJ2-2; D remains unclear. Germline loops: CDR1 SGDLS, CDR2 YYNGEE. V shed 2 bases and J shed 4 bases, with 6 bases lying between them. The CDR3 totals 13 residues. CDR3 loop: CASSVDGTGELFF. The CDR3 DNA is TGTGCCAGCAGCGTCGATGGCACCGGGGAGCTGTTTTTT.

This clonotype has a count of ten or more. The genes are TRBV7-2 and TRBJ2-3; 9 bases align to TRBD2. The CDR3 contains 20 residues. CDR1 and CDR2 from the germline V gene are SGHTA and FQGNSA. The junction had 21 bases not matched to a gene; V was cut back by 5 bases and J by 3 bases. The CDR3 spells CASSPYRGLKPSGKTDTQYF. The CDR3 DNA is TGTGCCAGCAGCCCCTATCGGGGGCTGAAGCCTAGCGGGAAAACAGATACGCAGTATTTT.

This clonotype was detected many times. The J gene is TRBJ2-5, the V gene TRBV2; the match to TRBD2 covers 7 bases. This CDR3 spans 12 amino acids. CDR1 and CDR2 (germline): SNHLY, FYNNEI. V dropped 11 bases and J dropped 1; count of bases not matched to a gene: 4. The DNA for the CDR3 is TGTGCCGGGGGGGGAATCCAAGAGACCCAGTACTTC. It codes for CAGGGIQETQYF. The full variable domain, completed using reference TRBV2 and TRBJ2-5, is EPEVTQTPSHQVTQMGQEVILRCVPISNHLYFYWYRQILGQKVEFLVSFYNNEISEKSEIFDDQFSVERPDGSNFTLKIRSTKLEDSAMYFCAGGGIQETQYFGPGTRLLVL.